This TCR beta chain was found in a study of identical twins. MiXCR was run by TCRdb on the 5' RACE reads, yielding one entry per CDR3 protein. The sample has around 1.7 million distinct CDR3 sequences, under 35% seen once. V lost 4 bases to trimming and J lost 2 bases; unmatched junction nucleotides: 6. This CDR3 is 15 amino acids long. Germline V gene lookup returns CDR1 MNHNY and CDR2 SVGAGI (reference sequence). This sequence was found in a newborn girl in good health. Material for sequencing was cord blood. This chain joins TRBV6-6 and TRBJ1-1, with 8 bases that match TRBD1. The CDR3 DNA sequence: TGTGCCAGCAGTTCCAGGGGGCTAGTAAACACTGAAGCTTTCTTT. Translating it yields CASSSRGLVNTEAFF.